This T cell receptor beta chain was recorded in a study of OX40 agonist ivuxolimab in advanced cancers. Looking at the study overall: Ivuxolimab was administered intravenously to patients at 0.01 to 10 mg/kg every 2 weeks. From roughly 20 to 85 years was the age range, with a mean of approximately 63 years, and around 83% were male. Partial responses, seen in three patients, involved one hepatocellular carcinoma and two cutaneous melanomas.

The sampling schedule covered blood at baseline, cycle 4 day 1, and cycle 7 day 1. Germline V gene sequence: CDR1 MDHEN, CDR2 SYDVKM. The CDR3 sequence is 15 residues long. The ends lost 5 bases at V and 1 base at J; junction bases unmatched: 3. The data were produced by immunoSEQ multiplex PCR, yet TCRdb's version contains in-frame clones alone and is incomplete. This table holds some 45,000 clones, more than 65% found once. The input for sequencing was CD4+ or CD8+ T cells sorted from blood, taken in a trial of the OX40 agonist ivuxolimab. The chain joins TRBV28 to TRBJ2-2; 8 bases agree with TRBD2. The TCR comes from an adult with an advanced solid tumor such as melanoma, head and neck, liver or kidney cancer. The CDR3 DNA sequence: TGTGCCAGCAGTCGGGGGGGGTGGAACACCGGGGAGCTGTTTTTT. Its protein product is CASSRGGWNTGELFF.